The entry below describes one T cell receptor beta chain. With V trimmed by 6 bases and J by 5 bases, 5 bases remained unmatched. Germline V gene sequence: CDR1 SQVTM, CDR2 ANQGSEA. The CDR3 length is 12 residues. The data derive from a study of T cell changes during pregnancy in multiple sclerosis. Sequenced by immunoSEQ multiplex PCR; TCRdb stores in-frame clones only, minus some. Of 90,000 or so clones in the sample, approximately 95% were seen once. The starting material was peripheral blood, obtained after pregnancy. V and J are TRBV29-1 and TRBJ2-5, with 8 bases that match TRBD1. The receptor was isolated from a female donor in good health, enrolled as a control in a pregnancy study. CDR3 in amino acids: CSVRQGRETQYF. The CDR3 DNA reads TGCAGCGTCAGACAGGGGAGGGAGACCCAGTACTTC.